These T cell receptor beta chains were read from a single sample in a study of shared clonotypes between healthy human individuals. The assay was immunoSEQ multiplex PCR, and TCRdb's table has in-frame clones only and misses some. Among around 620,000 clones listed, 85% to 95% were seen once. Specimen: naive CD8+ T cells sorted from blood. These receptors all stem from a woman under 40 in good health. CDR3s include the opening cysteine and the closing phenylalanine or tryptophan. A D gene is named only where the DNA matches it firmly.

D gene | CDR3 length | V gene | CDR3 protein
TRBD1 | 13 | TRBV5-4 | CASSPGGSETQYF
- | 15 | TRBV9 | CASSAWESVGNTIYF
- | 16 | TRBV27 | CASSLTKPRGTDTQYF
- | 14 | TRBV28 | CASSASLIADTQYF
TRBD2 | 15 | TRBV29-1 | CSSQSGTRPYNEQFF
- | 15 | TRBV9 | CASSVDGDLGDTQYF
- | 13 | TRBV28 | CATGAQALYEQYF
TRBD1 | 14 | TRBV7-2 | CASSSGTGSYEQYF
TRBD2 | 14 | TRBV5-6 | CASSLSLAGYEQYF
TRBD2 | 16 | TRBV4-1 | CASSQDLAGLPNEQFF
TRBD2 | 18 | TRBV6-1 | CASSEGPWDYVPTDTQYF
TRBD2 | 15 | TRBV7-2 | CASSLSGFRYNEQFF
TRBD1 | 14 | TRBV11-1 | CASSLPGQGYEQYF
- | 15 | TRBV13 | CASSLGYLEDYGYTF
- | 13 | TRBV2 | CATEGVGPYEQYF
TRBD2 | 16 | TRBV28 | CAGSRPRREGFYEQYF
TRBD1 | 14 | TRBV5-4 | CASSPDRGPRGYTF
- | 12 | TRBV11-2 | CASSLDPLEQYF
TRBD1 | 16 | TRBV10-2 | CASSGRQGHNTGELFF
- | 13 | TRBV27 | CASSLSTRSEAFF
- | 15 | TRBV27 | CASSPSGHPNTEAFF
- | 13 | TRBV28 | CASSFQGDYGYTF
TRBD1 | 15 | TRBV28 | CASRLRRDSYQPQHF
- | 14 | TRBV11-3 | CASSTDPRGTEAFF